The entry that follows covers one TCR beta chain sequence. Its antigen is as yet unknown. Germline lookup yields CDR1 SNHLY and CDR2 FYNNEI. This CDR3 is 14 amino acids long. The V and J ends lost 3 bases and 1 base respectively, with 9 bases between them. The authors ran unsorted PBMC replicate PCRs on around 270 ng DNA, approximately 31,000 T cell genomes. The table came from immunoSEQ multiplex PCR; TCRdb's copy has only in-frame clones and leaves some out. The repertoire includes around 450,000 clones, roughly 83% of them detected once, and roughly an eighth sits in the top ten. This specimen comes from a study of shared clonotypes between healthy human individuals. Study results and limitations: The sole specimen, blood, was sampled, and tissue repertoires likely differ.

The V and J genes are TRBV2 and TRBJ2-5; D is ambiguous. The sample consisted of PBMCs. The receptor was derived from a woman between 35 and 50 years old in good health. Some clones in this sample may be carry-over from other donors' samples. CDR3: CASSDRTFQETQYF. Here the CDR3 DNA reads TGTGCCAGCAGTGATAGGACGTTCCAAGAGACCCAGTACTTC.